This T cell receptor beta chain stems from a study of blood T cell repertoires in COVID-19. Looking at the study overall: The origin of the acute and convalescent COVID-19 samples was the United States, Italy and Spain. PBMCs, B-cell-depleted T cells, or T cells were the source of the cDNA or gDNA that made up the material.

Germline CDR1 is SGHNT and CDR2 is YENEEA. The CDR3 has 14 residues. Losses at the gene ends were 5 bases for V and 6 bases for J; bases not matched to a gene: 10. Authors' methods: Reference gene primer amplification gave estimated nucleated cell counts. Generated by immunoSEQ multiplex PCR, the TCRdb table keeps only in-frame clones and is missing some. For V, J and clone size, that table is used; D and trimming come from the DNA. This table has 80,000 to 100,000 clones, around 90% appearing once. The sample was peripheral blood. The receptor was derived from a woman between 45 and 60 years old with active or convalescent COVID-19. This chain links TRBV11-3 with TRBJ2-7; the match to TRBD1 covers 7 bases. CDR3 residues: CASSLRQGMGEQYF. CDR3 DNA sequence: TGTGCCAGCAGCCTACGACAGGGTATGGGCGAGCAGTACTTC.